This T cell receptor (beta chain) was captured by sequencing in a study of siplizumab effects on memory and regulatory T cells. Whole-study findings and limits: Significantly reduced by siplizumab was the cumulative frequency of alloreactive sequences, namely those traceable to unstimulated CD4+ memory cells. Roughly 75-95% of proliferating clones (CD4+ or CD8+) could not be assigned a naive or memory phenotype.

Unstimulated naive, memory, effector memory and TEMRA subsets were also sequenced, drawn from a few donor pairs. The V and J ends lost 3 bases and 4 bases, in that order; junction bases with no gene match: 4. The CDR3 totals 15 residues. Germline V gives CDR1 SGHVS, CDR2 FQNEAQ. With regard to this clone: Antigen: not known.

The assay was immunoSEQ multiplex PCR, and TCRdb's table has in-frame clones only and misses some. The sample includes some 40,000 clones, 80% to 90% of them seen just once. The receptor was isolated from a human donor in good health. The V gene is TRBV7-8, the J gene TRBJ2-5; 11 bases align to TRBD2. The sequenced material came from naive CD4+ T cells sorted from blood. The CDR3 protein is CASSFTSGSRETQYF. The CDR3 DNA reads TGTGCCAGCAGCTTTACTAGCGGGAGTCGAGAGACCCAGTACTTC.